This passage covers 21 T cell receptor beta chains from one sample sequenced in a study of graft-versus-host responses after intestinal transplantation. This table comes from immunoSEQ multiplex PCR, and its TCRdb copy is limited to in-frame clones, with some not included. The sample comprises 99,000 or so clones, over 75% of which are singletons, and over 0.7% rests with the top ten. Antigens for these TCRs are unknown. This specimen consisted of unstimulated CD4+ T cells sorted from spleen or lymph node cells, obtained before intestinal transplant. The origin of the receptors is a human donor who received an intestinal transplant.

The rearrangement links TRBV5-1 to TRBJ1-1, with 10 bases that match TRBD1. V lost 4 bases and J lost 1; bases outside the gene matches: 7. In germline, CDR1 is SGHRS, CDR2 YFSETQ. CDR3 length: 16 amino acids. CDR3 residues: CASSQGQGYWNTEAFF. The DNA of the CDR3 is TGCGCCAGCAGCCAGGGACAGGGGTATTGGAACACTGAAGCTTTCTTT.

The rearrangement uses TRBV5-4 and TRBJ1-2; no clear D. Trimming took off 0 bases at V and 8 bases at J, with 11 bases between the two ends. CDR1 and CDR2 from the germline V gene are SGHNT and YYREEE (reference sequence). The CDR3 length is 13 residues. This CDR3 is CASSLGAQRGYTF. DNA for the CDR3: TGTGCCAGCAGCTTGGGGGCCCAGCGGGGCTACACCTTC.

This clone was recorded only once. The CDR3 is CASSYIRGGRVEQFF. CDR3 nucleotides: TGTGCCAGCAGTTACATTAGGGGGGGCCGGGTTGAGCAGTTCTTC. The chain combines TRBV6-6 with TRBJ2-1, with a weak D call TRBD2 (7 bases). The ends were cut back, 2 bases at V and 9 bases at J, with 17 bases in the middle. Germline CDR1 and CDR2: MNHNY and SVGAGI (reference sequence). The CDR3 covers 15 residues.

The chain couples TRBV2 to TRBJ2-1; 7 positions match TRBD2. The CDR3 extends over 15 amino acids. V lost 0 bases and J lost 4; bases outside the gene matches: 3. CDR1 and CDR2 (germline): SNHLY, FYNNEI. This chain's CDR3 is CASSEARLAYNEQFF. In DNA form, the CDR3 reads TGTGCCAGCAGTGAAGCGAGACTAGCTTACAATGAGCAGTTCTTC.

The chain has TRBV23-1 and TRBJ2-7, with 7 nucleotides matching TRBD2. TRBV23-1 has ORF status, its function being uncertain. This CDR3 is built from 14 residues. J gave up 4 bases and V 4 bases, and 7 bases lay outside the gene matches. DNA of the CDR3: TGCGCCAGCAGTCCCGCGGGGGTGTGGTACGAGCAGTACTTC. It encodes CASSPAGVWYEQYF.

The genes are TRBV4-1 and TRBJ1-5; 7 bases are a match to TRBD1. Germline-derived CDR1 and CDR2 are MGHRA and YSYEKL. Losses at the gene ends were 3 bases for V and 1 base for J; bases not matched to a gene: 6. The CDR3 loop spans 16 amino acids. In nucleotides, the CDR3 is TGCGCCAGCAGCCATCGTGCAGGGGGGAGCAATCAGCCCCAGCATTTT. Translating it yields CASSHRAGGSNQPQHF.

A note on this clone: Different DNA sequences within this sample yield the same CDR3. The chain uses TRBV13 and TRBJ2-5, with TRBD1 identical over 8 bases. With V trimmed by 5 bases and J by 2 bases, 4 bases remained unmatched. The CDR3 runs 14 residues. Germline CDR1 PRHDT, CDR2 FYEKMQ (reference sequence). The CDR3 loop reads CASSPWTGQETQYF. The CDR3 DNA follows: TGTGCCAGCAGCCCTTGGACAGGGCAAGAGACCCAGTACTTC.

The chain uses TRBV5-1 and TRBJ2-3; 11 bases map to TRBD2. This CDR3 is 13 amino acids long. With 5 bases clipped from V and 4 bases from J, the junction kept 0 bases outside the gene matches. In germline, CDR1 is SGHRS, CDR2 YFSETQ. The chain's CDR3 is CASRLAGADTQYF. In nucleotides, the CDR3 is TGCGCCAGCAGACTAGCGGGAGCAGATACGCAGTATTTT.

The V gene is TRBV7-6, the J gene TRBJ2-1; D gene unclear. The V end lost 5 bases, the J end lost 6 bases, and 11 bases lay between the germline ends. Looked up from germline, CDR1 is SGHVS and CDR2 is FNYEAQ. There are 13 residues in the CDR3. In nucleotides, the CDR3 is TGTGCCAGCAGCCCCCAACTTACCAATGAGCAGTTCTTC. Encoded protein: CASSPQLTNEQFF.

This clone has just one count. V and J are TRBV7-3 and TRBJ1-1; the D is unclear. The CDR3 runs to 17 residues. Germline V CDR1 and CDR2: SGHTA, FQGTGA. Between the trimmed V and J ends, which lost 5 bases and 3 bases, there was a span of 22 bases. CDR3 sequence reads: CASSQQLLPQRDTEAFF. As DNA, the CDR3 is TGTGCCAGCAGCCAACAGCTGCTGCCTCAAAGGGACACTGAAGCTTTCTTT.

The rearrangement joins TRBV6-4 to TRBJ2-3; the match to TRBD2 covers 12 bases. The junction had 12 bases not matched to a gene; V was cut back by 6 bases and J by 8 bases. Per germline, CDR1 MRHNA and CDR2 SNTAGT. The CDR3 sequence is 16 residues long. The CDR3 DNA reads as TGTGCCAGCAGCCTCACTCTAGCGGGAGGGCCCGGTACGCAGTATTTT. Translating it yields CASSLTLAGGPGTQYF.

V and J are TRBV4-1 and TRBJ1-2; 7 positions agree with TRBD1. This CDR3 has 12 amino acids. Per the germline V gene, CDR1 is MGHRA and CDR2 is YSYEKL. Unmatched junction bases numbered 1, after V lost 3 bases and J lost 6 bases. Here the CDR3 DNA reads TGCGCCAGCAGCCACCAGGGGGATGGCTACACCTTC. Encoded protein: CASSHQGDGYTF.

The sample holds one count of this clone. The chain links TRBV21-1 to TRBJ2-5; the tabulated D call, TRBD2, remains unverified against the DNA. TRBV21-1 is a pseudogene locus. This CDR3 comprises 19 residues. Here the CDR3 DNA reads TGTGCCAGCAGCACCCCGAAGCGACTAGCACAATCCTCCCGAAGGACCCAGTACTTC. Protein sequence: CASSTPKRLAQSSRRTQYF.

Here the CDR3 reads CASSLSGPGWGTDTQYF. CDR3 bases: TGTGCCAGCAGCTTAAGTGGTCCGGGCTGGGGCACAGATACGCAGTATTTT. The V gene is TRBV7-3, the J gene TRBJ2-3; D not certain. The CDR3 is made up of 17 amino acids. With 1 base removed from V and 1 base from J, the gap between germline ends came to 15 bases. Germline assignment: CDR1 SGHTA and CDR2 FQGTGA.

CDR3 coding DNA: TGTGCCAGCAGCCCCGTACCCCGGGGGACGGGGGGCACGCAGTATTTT. Protein product: CASSPVPRGTGGTQYF. The rearrangement uses TRBV11-1 and TRBJ2-3; TRBD2 might be the D (7 bases). This CDR3 spans 16 amino acids. Trimming cost V 5 bases and J 9 bases, with 24 bases left between them. The V gene's germline CDR1 is SGHAT and CDR2 FQDESV (reference sequence). The variable domain in full, completed from reference TRBV11-1 and TRBJ2-3, reads EAEVAQSPRYKITEKSQAVAFWCDPISGHATLYWYRQILGQGPELLVQFQDESVVDDSQLPKDRFSAERLKGVDSTLKIQPAELGDSAMYLCASSPVPRGTGGTQYFGPGTRLTVL.

V is TRBV6-5 and J is TRBJ1-1; D gene uncertain. The CDR3 covers 14 residues. The germline gives CDR1 MNHEY, CDR2 SVGAGI. The ends were cut back, 5 bases at V and 5 bases at J, with 15 bases in the middle. CDR3 in DNA: TGTGCCAGCAGTGAACTTCCAGGCGGTACTGAAGCTTTCTTT. It codes for CASSELPGGTEAFF.

The chain carries TRBV7-2 and TRBJ2-1; 8 bases are a match to TRBD2. This CDR3 is built from 14 residues. Germline loops: CDR1 SGHTA, CDR2 FQGNSA. The junction had 12 bases not matched to a gene; V was cut back by 10 bases and J by 7 bases. The CDR3, as DNA: TGTGCCACGCGGCGGATAGCGGGGAGTAATGAGCAGTTCTTC. Translation: CATRRIAGSNEQFF.

This clone was observed a handful of times. The chain uses TRBV11-2 and TRBJ1-1, with D unclear. The CDR3 extends over 12 amino acids. V lost 3 bases and J lost 5, with 7 bases in between. From germline, CDR1 is SGHAT and CDR2 FQNNGV. The CDR3 bases are TGTGCCAGCAGCTTTAGGCAGACTGAAGCTTTCTTT. It is translated as CASSFRQTEAFF.

This sequence joins TRBV7-9 and TRBJ1-1; 11 bases line up with TRBD1. The V gene's germline CDR1 is SEHNR and CDR2 FQNEAQ (reference sequence). The CDR3 length is 14 residues. Losses at the gene ends were 5 bases for V and 5 bases for J; bases not matched to a gene: 4. CDR3 in DNA: TGTGCCAGCAGCCCCGGGACAGGGGGAACTGAAGCTTTCTTT. It yields the protein CASSPGTGGTEAFF.

The rearrangement links TRBV5-4 to TRBJ2-2, with 10 bases matching TRBD2. In germline, CDR1 is SGHNT, CDR2 YYREEE (reference sequence). Germline trimming cut 3 bases from V and 5 bases from J; bases unmatched to any gene: 4. The CDR3 has 15 residues. CDR3 nucleotides: TGTGCCAGCAGCTCTAGCGGGAGTCGGACCGGGGAGCTGTTTTTT. This sequence encodes CASSSSGSRTGELFF.

V and J are TRBV5-1 and TRBJ2-3; 7 nucleotides match TRBD2. With 0 bases clipped from V and 3 bases from J, the junction kept 7 bases outside the gene matches. Germline V gene sequence: CDR1 SGHRS, CDR2 YFSETQ. The CDR3 totals 16 residues. Here the CDR3 DNA reads TGCGCCAGCAGCTTGGCCGCTAGCGGCGGGACAGATACGCAGTATTTT. It specifies CASSLAASGGTDTQYF.